Below, 30 T cell receptor beta chains from the same sample are listed, as sequenced in a study of identifying expanded T cells in peripheral blood. Assay: immunoSEQ multiplex PCR; the TCRdb copy retains only in-frame clones and omits some. The table lists some 80,000 clones, around 90% of them singletons, with 7% to 7.5% in the top ten. Sequencing used blood. Receptors originate from a person between 18 and 69 years old in good health.

CDR3: CASNPFRVSYNEQFF. In DNA, the CDR3 is TGTGCCAGCAACCCGTTTAGGGTCTCCTACAATGAGCAGTTCTTC. The V call is TRBV27, the J call TRBJ2-1, with D unresolved. CDR3 length: 15 amino acids. Germline loops: CDR1 MNHEY, CDR2 SMNVEV (reference sequence). Trimming removed 7 bases from V and 0 bases from J, with 13 bases in between.

The chain couples TRBV18 to TRBJ2-1; TRBD2 aligns across 7 bases. CDR1 KGHSH and CDR2 LQKENI come from the germline V gene. The CDR3 runs to 15 residues. V lost 0 bases, J lost 5 bases, and 4 bases stayed unmatched. The CDR3 DNA follows: TGTGCCAGCTCACCACCGAACCTAGCGGACAATGAGCAGTTCTTC. Translating gives CASSPPNLADNEQFF.

CDR3 in amino acids: CASSPGLAGDHPNNEQFF. Written as DNA, the CDR3 is TGTGCCAGCTCACCAGGACTAGCGGGAGACCACCCGAACAATGAGCAGTTCTTC. The rearrangement links TRBV18 to TRBJ2-1, with 13 bases lining up with TRBD2. The CDR3 consists of 18 residues. From germline, CDR1 is KGHSH and CDR2 LQKENI. Trimming at V came to 2 bases and at J to 5 bases, leaving 9 bases not matched to a gene.

V gene TRBV29-1 combines with J gene TRBJ1-2; unclear D gene. CDR1 SQVTM and CDR2 ANQGSEA come from the germline V gene. The CDR3 consists of 14 residues. V lost 0 bases and J lost 3, with 11 bases in between. The chain's CDR3 is CSVEERTSDYGYTF. The DNA for the CDR3 is TGCAGCGTTGAAGAGAGGACGTCGGACTATGGCTACACCTTC.

The chain is built from TRBV18 and TRBJ2-7; D might be TRBD2 (6 bases). The V gene's germline CDR1 is KGHSH and CDR2 LQKENI. The CDR3 is 14 residues long. V was trimmed by 6 bases and J by 5 bases, leaving 17 bases between them. The chain's CDR3 is CASSPGSSNDEQYF. CDR3 nucleotide sequence: TGTGCCAGCTCCCCCGGGAGCTCGAACGACGAGCAGTACTTC.

The chain employs TRBV7-2 and TRBJ1-2; 11 positions match TRBD1. The trim removed 5 bases at V and 3 bases at J, leaving 8 bases unmatched. This CDR3 region has 16 residues. Per the germline V gene, CDR1 is SGHTA and CDR2 is FQGNSA. CDR3 nucleotides: TGTGCCAGCAGCGAAAGGACAGGGGGCGACGACTATGGCTACACCTTC. Translating it yields CASSERTGGDDYGYTF.

This chain joins TRBV7-3 and TRBJ2-1, with 8 nucleotides matching TRBD2. Trimming at V came to 7 bases and at J to 7 bases, leaving 15 bases not matched to a gene. Germline CDR1 is SGHTA and CDR2 is FQGTGA. The CDR3 is made up of 16 amino acids. The CDR3 bases are TGTGCCAGCACCCCAATTCAGCGGGAGCGAAGGAATGAGCAGTTCTTC. This encodes CASTPIQRERRNEQFF.

The genes are TRBV7-9 and TRBJ2-3, with 9 bases fitting TRBD2. Germline loops: CDR1 SEHNR, CDR2 FQNEAQ (reference sequence). J lost 2 bases, V lost 2 bases, and 2 bases had no gene match. This CDR3 is built from 15 residues. CDR3 region: CASSLTSGPTDTQYF. The CDR3 region has the DNA TGTGCCAGCAGCTTAACTAGCGGGCCCACAGATACGCAGTATTTT.

This rearrangement joins TRBV10-2 to TRBJ2-7; no firm D call. Trimming pared 2 bases from V and 0 bases from J, leaving 5 bases between. Germline V gives CDR1 WSHSY, CDR2 SAAADI. The CDR3 covers 13 residues. CDR3 in amino acids: CASSEGSSYEQYF. In DNA form, the CDR3 reads TGCGCCAGCAGTGAGGGCAGCTCCTACGAGCAGTACTTC.

The chain links TRBV7-8 to TRBJ2-1; possibly TRBD2 for D (7 bases). There are 20 residues in the CDR3. Trimming removed 1 base at V and 7 bases at J, with 29 bases between. Germline V CDR1 and CDR2: SGHVS, FQNEAQ. The CDR3 region has the DNA TGTGCCAGCAGCTTAGAAGGCAGCCCTCAGACCCATAGGGGGGGGAATGAGCAGTTCTTC. Its translation is CASSLEGSPQTHRGGNEQFF.

The V call is TRBV2, the J call TRBJ2-7; 8 positions match TRBD2. CDR3 size: 15 residues. Trimming took 7 bases from V and 3 from J; bases not matched to a gene: 11. In germline, CDR1 is SNHLY, CDR2 FYNNEI. The CDR3 DNA is TGTGCCAGCACCTTGACTGGGACTAGGGTCTACGAGCAGTACTTC. It yields the protein CASTLTGTRVYEQYF.

The genes are TRBV30 and TRBJ2-7; TRBD2 aligns across 10 bases. CDR1 and CDR2 from the germline V gene are GTSNPN and SVGIG (reference sequence). The CDR3 length is 14 residues. Trimming cost V 0 bases and J 6 bases; bases outside gene matches: 5. The CDR3 DNA reads TGTGCCTGGAGTGTACGTCTAGCGGGAGCCGAGCAGTACTTC. The encoded protein is CAWSVRLAGAEQYF.

This chain links TRBV2 with TRBJ1-6; perhaps TRBD1 as D (5 bases). Germline CDR1 SNHLY, CDR2 FYNNEI. The germline V and J ends were trimmed by 7 bases and 0 bases, with 13 bases remaining between them. The CDR3 loop spans 16 amino acids. The CDR3 spells CASMPGKSSYNSPLHF. Here the CDR3 DNA reads TGTGCCAGCATGCCAGGGAAGAGCTCCTATAATTCACCCCTCCACTTT. The full variable domain, with the rest looked up from reference TRBV2 and TRBJ1-6, is EPEVTQTPSHQVTQMGQEVILRCVPISNHLYFYWYRQILGQKVEFLVSFYNNEISEKSEIFDDQFSVERPDGSNFTLKIRSTKLEDSAMYFCASMPGKSSYNSPLHFGNGTRLTVT.

The chain combines TRBV23-1 with TRBJ1-2; TRBD1 is a possible D gene (5 bases). TRBV23-1 is annotated as an ORF whose role is uncertain. The CDR3 loop spans 15 amino acids. V dropped 3 bases and J dropped 6 bases, with 17 bases sitting between them. As DNA, the CDR3 is TGCGCCAGCAGTCATCAAGAACAGGCTTGGGATGGCTACACCTTC. This gives the protein CASSHQEQAWDGYTF.

The chain has TRBV25-1 and TRBJ1-2; D not resolved. The CDR3 extends over 12 amino acids. The V and J ends lost 6 bases and 1 base respectively, with 6 bases between them. Germline-derived CDR1 and CDR2 are MGHDK and SYGVNS. DNA for the CDR3: TGTGCCAGCAGCCCCAATAACTATGGCTACACCTTC. As protein: CASSPNNYGYTF.

The chain recombines TRBV7-9 with TRBJ2-1; 8 nucleotides agree with TRBD1. Unmatched junction bases numbered 6, after V lost 5 bases and J lost 9 bases. The length of the CDR3 is 13 residues. Germline V gives CDR1 SEHNR, CDR2 FQNEAQ (reference sequence). The CDR3 here is CASSKDRVFEQFF. The CDR3 DNA sequence: TGTGCCAGCAGCAAGGACAGGGTATTTGAGCAGTTCTTC. Together with reference TRBV7-9 and TRBJ2-1, the CDR3 gives the full variable domain: DTGVSQNPRHKITKRGQNVTFRCDPISEHNRLYWYRQTLGQGPEFLTYFQNEAQLEKSRLLSDRFSAERPKGSFSTLEIQRTEQGDSAMYLCASSKDRVFEQFFGPGTRLTVL.

The V and J genes are TRBV9 and TRBJ1-1; TRBD1 is a possible D gene (5 bases). Germline V CDR1 and CDR2: SGDLS, YYNGEE. The CDR3 is made up of 15 amino acids. V was pared by 4 bases and J by 1 base, with 14 bases between. The CDR3 loop reads CASSSGAERNTEAFF. The CDR3, as DNA: TGTGCCAGCAGCTCTGGGGCAGAGAGGAACACTGAAGCTTTCTTT.

This chain links TRBV10-3 with TRBJ1-2; 7 bases line up with TRBD1. The CDR3 length is 13 residues. With 8 bases clipped from V and 3 bases from J, the junction kept 6 bases outside the gene matches. The germline V gene encodes CDR1 ENHRY and CDR2 SYGVKD. The CDR3 sequence: CAIGGTDHYGYTF. CDR3 DNA sequence: TGTGCCATCGGAGGGACAGACCACTATGGCTACACCTTC.

The chain uses TRBV9 and TRBJ2-7, with D uncertain. Germline V lookup: CDR1 SGDLS, CDR2 YYNGEE. The CDR3 extends over 15 amino acids. The ends were cut back, 0 bases at V and 1 base at J, with 11 bases in the middle. This CDR3 reads CASSVGPNESYEQYF. The CDR3 DNA is TGTGCCAGCAGCGTAGGTCCGAACGAGTCCTACGAGCAGTACTTC.

The rearrangement uses TRBV10-2 and TRBJ1-6; TRBD1 matches 11 bases. Per the germline V gene, CDR1 is WSHSY and CDR2 is SAAADI. The CDR3 length is 13 residues. The ends lost 5 bases at V and 13 bases at J; junction bases unmatched: 4. The CDR3 is CASSPGQGVPLHF. The CDR3 nucleotides are TGCGCCAGCAGTCCGGGACAGGGGGTTCCCCTCCACTTT.

The chain uses TRBV5-4 and TRBJ1-1; TRBD1 matches 7 bases. Unmatched junction bases numbered 6, after V lost 0 bases and J lost 4 bases. Germline CDR1 and CDR2: SGHNT and YYREEE (reference sequence). The CDR3 covers 15 residues. The CDR3 DNA follows: TGTGCCAGCAGCTTGGAGGCAGGGGGGGGCACTGAAGCTTTCTTT. Translating gives CASSLEAGGGTEAFF.

V usage is TRBV18 and J usage is TRBJ1-1; no definite D call. V dropped 4 bases and J dropped 7 bases, with 10 bases sitting between them. CDR3 length: 12 amino acids. Germline CDR1 is KGHSH and CDR2 is LQKENI. DNA of the CDR3: TGTGCCAGCTCACAACGGCCTGTTGAAGCTTTCTTT. Protein sequence: CASSQRPVEAFF.

The chain recombines TRBV27 with TRBJ2-7, with 12 bases aligning to TRBD2. The length of the CDR3 is 14 residues. J was trimmed by 3 bases and V by 5 bases; bases with no gene match: 2. The germline V gene encodes CDR1 MNHEY and CDR2 SMNVEV (reference sequence). The CDR3 spells CASSRTSGIYEQYF. CDR3 DNA: TGTGCCAGCAGTCGGACTAGCGGGATCTACGAGCAGTACTTC.

Only a few counts were recorded for this clone. The chain recombines TRBV11-2 with TRBJ2-3; TRBD1 matches at 7 bases. CDR1 is SGHAT, CDR2 FQNNGV, per germline. The ends lost 1 base at V and 3 bases at J; junction bases unmatched: 10. The CDR3 spans 17 residues. CDR3: CASSLVRQGRGTDTQYF. In nucleotides, the CDR3 is TGTGCCAGCAGCTTAGTGAGACAGGGCCGTGGGACAGATACGCAGTATTTT.

The J gene is TRBJ1-5, the V gene TRBV18; TRBD1 aligns across 7 bases. This CDR3 is built from 15 residues. The J segment lost 1 base and the V segment lost 5 bases, leaving 5 bases of the junction unmatched. Germline V CDR1 and CDR2: KGHSH, LQKENI. CDR3 amino acids: CASSTGGQSNQPQHF. The CDR3 bases are TGTGCCAGCTCAACGGGGGGACAGAGCAATCAGCCCCAGCATTTT. Supplemented by reference TRBV18 and TRBJ1-5, the full variable domain reads NAGVMQNPRHLVRRRGQEARLRCSPMKGHSHVYWYRQLPEEGLKFMVYLQKENIIDESGMPKERFSAEFPKEGPSILRIQQVVRGDSAAYFCASSTGGQSNQPQHFGDGTRLSIL.

This chain connects TRBV30 to TRBJ1-2; perhaps TRBD1 as D (6 bases). Germline assignment: CDR1 GTSNPN and CDR2 SVGIG (reference sequence). With 2 bases removed from V and 7 bases from J, the gap between germline ends came to 14 bases. The CDR3 totals 13 residues. CDR3 coding DNA: TGTGCCTGGAGTTCTACAGGGAAGAGTGGCTACACCTTC. Translated: CAWSSTGKSGYTF. Looking up the rest from reference TRBV30 and TRBJ1-2 gives the full variable domain: SQTIHQWPATLVQPVGSPLSLECTVEGTSNPNLYWYRQAAGRGLQLLFYSVGIGQISSEVPQNLSASRPQDRQFILSSKKLLLSDSGFYLCAWSSTGKSGYTFGSGTRLTVV.

This clone has a single count. A junction boundary mismatches the germline segment, possibly from a read error. The CDR3 DNA follows: TGTGCCAGCAGTTCCCGGGACAGGGGACTACAATTC. Translation gives CASSSRDRGLQF. The chain couples TRBV28 to TRBJ2-7, with 10 bases aligning to TRBD1. CDR3 length equals 12 residues. Germline V lookup: CDR1 MDHEN, CDR2 SYDVKM.

This clone was seen more than once but under ten times. The V gene is TRBV2, the J gene TRBJ2-5, with 7 positions matching TRBD2. This CDR3 region has 17 residues. V gave up 7 bases and J gave up 0 bases; unmatched junction bases: 14. Germline V lookup: CDR1 SNHLY, CDR2 FYNNEI. The CDR3 region has the DNA TGTGCCAGCAAGTTACTTCCAAGCGGGGTCAACCAAGAGACCCAGTACTTC. Its protein product is CASKLLPSGVNQETQYF. The full variable domain, completed using reference TRBV2 and TRBJ2-5, is EPEVTQTPSHQVTQMGQEVILRCVPISNHLYFYWYRQILGQKVEFLVSFYNNEISEKSEIFDDQFSVERPDGSNFTLKIRSTKLEDSAMYFCASKLLPSGVNQETQYFGPGTRLLVL.

The chain links TRBV4-1 to TRBJ1-2; D is perhaps TRBD1 (5 bases). This CDR3 is 15 amino acids long. Trimming took 1 base from V and 7 from J, leaving 16 bases between them. Germline CDR1 reads MGHRA; CDR2 reads YSYEKL. CDR3 bases: TGCGCCAGCAGCCAAGGTGATCTCAGGGAAGGTGGCTACACCTTC. Amino acid sequence: CASSQGDLREGGYTF.

In this sample, this clone is medium-sized. This chain connects TRBV4-3 to TRBJ2-7; the D gene is possibly TRBD2 (5 bases). The V end lost 4 bases, the J end lost 5 bases, and 21 bases lay between the germline ends. The CDR3 loop spans 16 amino acids. The germline CDR1 and CDR2 sequences are LGHNA and YSLEER. The CDR3 DNA is TGCGCCAGCAGCCTTTCGGCCGGGGAGAATTACAACGAGCAGTACTTC. This codes for CASSLSAGENYNEQYF.